This T cell receptor beta chain is drawn from a study of CD8 T cells in Susac syndrome. Whole-study results and caveats: The study recognized that the number of individuals in its TCR sequencing and HLA analysis was relatively small. Clonal expansion was not seen in any Susac syndrome CD4+ T cell repertoire.

CDR1 is SGHDN, CDR2 FVKESK, per germline. This CDR3 spans 14 amino acids. V gave up 2 bases and J gave up 1 base, with 8 bases separating them. Sequencing of TCR beta, carried out with a high-throughput approach, was applied to CD8+ and CD4+ T cells from the blood. A word on this clonotype: The antigen remains unidentified.

Random hexamers were used to reverse transcribe about 0.45 to 1 ug of RNA. From the immunoSEQ multiplex PCR reads, TCRdb called clonotypes with MiXCR, one entry per CDR3 protein. The sample yields about 190,000 distinct CDR3 sequences, 90% to 95% seen once. This clonotype was sampled from a human donor with Susac syndrome. V and J are TRBV14 and TRBJ1-1; D is perhaps TRBD1 (6 bases). The sample consisted of CD4+ T cells from PBMCs. This chain's CDR3 is CASSQQGRNTEAFF. CDR3 bases: TGTGCCAGCAGCCAACAGGGGAGGAACACTGAAGCTTTCTTT.